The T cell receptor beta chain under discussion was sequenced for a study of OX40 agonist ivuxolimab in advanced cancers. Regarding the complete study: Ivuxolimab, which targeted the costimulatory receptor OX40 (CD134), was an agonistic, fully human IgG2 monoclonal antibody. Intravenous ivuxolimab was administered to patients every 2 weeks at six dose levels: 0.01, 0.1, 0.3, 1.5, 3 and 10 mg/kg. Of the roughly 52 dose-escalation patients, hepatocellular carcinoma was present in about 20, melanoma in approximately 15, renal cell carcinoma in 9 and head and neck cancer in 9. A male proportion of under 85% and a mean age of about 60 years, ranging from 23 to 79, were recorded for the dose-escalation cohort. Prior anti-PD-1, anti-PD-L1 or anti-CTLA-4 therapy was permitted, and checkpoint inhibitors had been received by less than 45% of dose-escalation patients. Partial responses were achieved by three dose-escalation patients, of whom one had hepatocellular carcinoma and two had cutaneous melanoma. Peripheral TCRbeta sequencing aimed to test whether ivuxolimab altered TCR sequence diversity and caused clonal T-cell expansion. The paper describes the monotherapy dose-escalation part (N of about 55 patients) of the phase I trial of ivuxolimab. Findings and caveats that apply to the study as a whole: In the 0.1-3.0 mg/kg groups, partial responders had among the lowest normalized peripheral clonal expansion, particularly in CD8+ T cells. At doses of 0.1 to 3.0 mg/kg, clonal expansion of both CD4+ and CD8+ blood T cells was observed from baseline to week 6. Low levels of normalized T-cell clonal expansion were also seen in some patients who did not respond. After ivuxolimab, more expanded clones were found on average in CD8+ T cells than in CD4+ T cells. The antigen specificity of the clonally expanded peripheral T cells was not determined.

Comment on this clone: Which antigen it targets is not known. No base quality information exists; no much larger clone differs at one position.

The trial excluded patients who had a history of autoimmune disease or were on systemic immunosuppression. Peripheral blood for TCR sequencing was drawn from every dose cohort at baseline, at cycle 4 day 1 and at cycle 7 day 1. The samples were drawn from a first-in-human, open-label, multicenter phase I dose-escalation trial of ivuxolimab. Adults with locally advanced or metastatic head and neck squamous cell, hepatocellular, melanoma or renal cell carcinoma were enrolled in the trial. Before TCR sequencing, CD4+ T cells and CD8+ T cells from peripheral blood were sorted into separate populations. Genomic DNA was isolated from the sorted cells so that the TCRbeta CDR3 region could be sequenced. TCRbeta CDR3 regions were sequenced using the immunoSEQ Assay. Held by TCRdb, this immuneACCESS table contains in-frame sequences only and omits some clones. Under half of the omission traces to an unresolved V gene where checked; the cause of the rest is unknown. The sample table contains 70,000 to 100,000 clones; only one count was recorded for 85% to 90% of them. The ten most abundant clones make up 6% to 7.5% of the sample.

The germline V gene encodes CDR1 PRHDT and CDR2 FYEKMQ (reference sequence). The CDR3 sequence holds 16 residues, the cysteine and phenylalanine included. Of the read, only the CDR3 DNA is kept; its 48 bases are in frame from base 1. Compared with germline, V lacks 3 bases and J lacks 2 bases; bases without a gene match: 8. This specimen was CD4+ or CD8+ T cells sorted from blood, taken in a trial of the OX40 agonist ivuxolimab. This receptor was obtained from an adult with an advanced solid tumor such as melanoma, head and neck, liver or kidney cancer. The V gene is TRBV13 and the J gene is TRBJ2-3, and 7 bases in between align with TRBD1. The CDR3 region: CASSFAPGGYTDTQYF. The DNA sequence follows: TGTGCCAGCAGCTTCGCACCAGGGGGATACACAGATACGCAGTATTTT. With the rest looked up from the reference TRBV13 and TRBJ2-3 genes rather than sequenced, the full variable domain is AAGVIQSPRHLIKEKRETATLKCYPIPRHDTVYWYQQGPGQDPQFLISFYEKMQSDKGSIPDRFSAQQFSDYHSELNMSSLELGDSALYFCASSFAPGGYTDTQYFGPGTRLTVL.